This is a list of T cell receptor beta chains from one sample in a study of blood T cell repertoires in COVID-19. TCRdb keeps only in-frame clones here, not all; method: immunoSEQ multiplex PCR. The sample lists roughly 32,000 clones, 65% to 90% occurring once. The sequencing sample was made of peripheral blood. The receptors originated from a woman over 75 with active or convalescent COVID-19. Each CDR3 is given with its conserved first and last residue. D genes are given only for firm matches. Some rows mark clone size as missing; the rest say once, few, many or name a class of expanded clone.

J	size	D	V	CDR3	DNA
TRBJ1-1	NA	NA	TRBV19	CATSPSLTPAAFF	TGTGCCACTTCCCCCTCCCTCACGCCAGCGGCTTTCTTT
TRBJ1-2	NA	NA	TRBV30	CAWSVIGAHGYTF	TGTGCCTGGAGTGTAATAGGAGCCCATGGCTACACCTTC
TRBJ2-3	NA	TRBD2	TRBV9	CASSSRLAGVSDTQYF	TGTGCCAGCAGCTCCCGCCTAGCGGGGGTTTCGGATACGCAGTATTTT
TRBJ2-3	NA	NA	TRBV30	CAWSPRGRGGTDTQYF	TGTGCCTGGAGTCCCCGGGGCAGGGGGGGCACAGATACGCAGTATTTT
TRBJ1-6	NA	NA	TRBV7-3	CASRPTGLRNSPLHF	TGTGCCAGCAGACCGACAGGATTGCGGAATTCACCCCTCCACTTT
TRBJ2-5	NA	NA	TRBV30	CAWSSFETQYF	TGTGCCTGGAGTTCGTTTGAGACCCAGTACTTC
TRBJ1-2	NA	NA	TRBV6-5	CASRRGSPNNYGYTF	TGTGCCAGCAGAAGAGGCTCCCCCAATAACTATGGCTACACCTTC
TRBJ2-7	NA	NA	TRBV4-2	CASSQDRGEMAYEQYF	TGTGCCAGCAGCCAAGATCGAGGCGAAATGGCTTACGAGCAGTACTTC
TRBJ2-1	NA	TRBD1	TRBV28	CASSLLGQGANEQFF	TGTGCCAGCAGTTTACTCGGACAGGGGGCGAATGAGCAGTTCTTC
TRBJ2-7	NA	TRBD1	TRBV5-6	CASSGQGKDEQYF	TGTGCCAGCAGCGGACAGGGGAAGGACGAGCAGTACTTC
TRBJ1-1	NA	NA	TRBV29-1	CSVSLSTEAFF	TGCAGCGTCAGTCTTTCCACTGAAGCTTTCTTT
TRBJ2-1	NA	TRBD2	TRBV3-1/TRBV3-2	CASSSRGGRNNEQFF	TGTGCCAGCAGCTCCCGCGGGGGGCGGAACAATGAGCAGTTCTTC
TRBJ2-3	NA	NA	TRBV2	CASSLGGPATDTQYF	TGTGCCAGCAGCCTGGGGGGTCCGGCCACAGATACGCAGTATTTT
TRBJ2-7	few	NA	TRBV5-1	CASSLEGGNYEQYF	TGCGCCAGCAGCTTGGAGGGGGGGAACTACGAGCAGTACTTC
TRBJ2-2	NA	NA	TRBV11-3	CASRDRSGNTGELFF	TGTGCCAGCAGAGACAGGTCAGGAAACACCGGGGAGCTGTTTTTT
TRBJ2-5	NA	NA	TRBV19	CASSTQGGVETQYF	TGTGCCAGTAGTACCCAAGGGGGGGTCGAGACCCAGTACTTC
TRBJ1-1	once	TRBD1	TRBV5-1	CASSRDRNTEAFF	TGCGCCAGCAGCCGGGACAGGAACACTGAAGCTTTCTTT
TRBJ1-2	NA	NA	TRBV7-9	CASSPEFYGYTF	TGTGCCAGCAGCCCAGAATTCTATGGCTACACCTTC
TRBJ1-5	NA	NA	TRBV7-9	CASSPQEAYSNQPQHF	TGTGCCAGCAGCCCCCAGGAAGCCTATAGCAATCAGCCCCAGCATTTT
TRBJ2-7	NA	TRBD1	TRBV11-3	CASSRRQGKSEQYF	TGTGCCAGCAGCCGTAGACAGGGTAAATCCGAGCAGTACTTC
TRBJ2-1	NA	NA	TRBV3-1/TRBV3-2	CASSQARGGLGSYNEQFF	TGTGCCAGCAGCCAAGCCCGTGGGGGCTTGGGATCCTACAATGAGCAGTTCTTC
TRBJ2-3	NA	TRBD2	TRBV6-2/TRBV6-3	CASSYTRLAGGNTDTQYF	TGTGCCAGCAGTTACACACGACTAGCGGGTGGCAACACAGATACGCAGTATTTT
TRBJ1-5	NA	TRBD1	TRBV28	CASKFGTGTWKPQHF	TGTGCCAGCAAGTTCGGGACAGGGACCTGGAAGCCCCAGCATTTT
TRBJ1-3	NA	NA	TRBV4-3	CASSQDEGGAGVSGNTIYF	TGCGCCAGCAGCCAAGATGAAGGGGGGGCCGGAGTCTCTGGAAACACCATATATTTT
TRBJ2-7	NA	NA	TRBV28	CASSPPGVISYEQYF	TGTGCCAGCAGCCCCCCGGGAGTAATCTCCTACGAGCAGTACTTC
TRBJ1-1	NA	NA	TRBV19	CASRDNWNTEAFF	TGTGCCAGTAGAGACAACTGGAACACTGAAGCTTTCTTT
TRBJ2-3	once	TRBD2	TRBV5-8	CASSPLGGSTDTQYF	TGTGCCAGCAGCCCGTTGGGGGGGTCAACAGATACGCAGTATTTT
TRBJ1-2	NA	TRBD1	TRBV6-1	CASSEGRGRYGYTF	TGTGCCAGCAGTGAAGGCAGGGGGCGATATGGCTACACCTTC
TRBJ1-6	NA	NA	TRBV30	CAWKRTGGNSPLHF	TGTGCCTGGAAAAGGACCGGGGGTAATTCACCCCTCCACTTT
TRBJ2-2	once	NA	TRBV2	CASSGRQGGGTGELFF	TGTGCCAGCAGCGGGAGACAGGGTGGCGGCACCGGGGAGCTGTTTTTT
TRBJ2-1	NA	NA	TRBV7-3	CASSPSDTRGNEQFF	TGTGCCAGCAGCCCCTCGGACACAAGAGGCAATGAGCAGTTCTTC
TRBJ1-1	NA	TRBD1	TRBV28	CASSNPGTGGNTEAFF	TGTGCCAGCAGTAACCCGGGGACAGGGGGGAACACTGAAGCTTTCTTT
TRBJ2-3	NA	NA	TRBV11-2	CASSLVAGRRDTQYF	TGTGCCAGCAGCTTAGTGGCGGGGAGGAGGGATACGCAGTATTTT
TRBJ2-1	NA	TRBD1	TRBV5-1	CASSLRIGDRGMDEQFF	TGCGCCAGCAGCTTGAGAATTGGGGACAGGGGTATGGATGAGCAGTTCTTC
TRBJ1-3	few	NA	TRBV7-8	CASSPRGSGNTIYF	TGTGCCAGCAGCCCCCGAGGTTCTGGAAACACCATATATTTT
TRBJ1-4	NA	NA	TRBV3-1/TRBV3-2	CASSQAAGPEKLFF	TGTGCCAGCAGCCAAGCCGCAGGGCCGGAAAAACTGTTTTTT
TRBJ1-5	NA	NA	TRBV15	CATREGLHSNQPQHF	TGTGCCACCCGGGAAGGGCTACATAGCAATCAGCCCCAGCATTTT
TRBJ2-6	NA	NA	TRBV10-2	CASMVRGDSGANVLTF	TGCGCCAGCATGGTAAGGGGTGACTCTGGGGCCAACGTCCTGACTTTC
TRBJ2-5	NA	NA	TRBV11-2	CASSLGLRGYGETQYF	TGTGCCAGCAGCTTAGGTCTCAGGGGATACGGGGAGACCCAGTACTTC
TRBJ1-6	NA	TRBD1	TRBV7-9	CASSPGTGISPLHF	TGTGCCAGCAGCCCCGGGACAGGGATTTCACCCCTCCACTTT
TRBJ1-2	NA	NA	TRBV3-1/TRBV3-2	CASSQGFQGQGGYTF	TGTGCCAGCAGCCAAGGGTTCCAGGGTCAAGGAGGCTACACCTTC